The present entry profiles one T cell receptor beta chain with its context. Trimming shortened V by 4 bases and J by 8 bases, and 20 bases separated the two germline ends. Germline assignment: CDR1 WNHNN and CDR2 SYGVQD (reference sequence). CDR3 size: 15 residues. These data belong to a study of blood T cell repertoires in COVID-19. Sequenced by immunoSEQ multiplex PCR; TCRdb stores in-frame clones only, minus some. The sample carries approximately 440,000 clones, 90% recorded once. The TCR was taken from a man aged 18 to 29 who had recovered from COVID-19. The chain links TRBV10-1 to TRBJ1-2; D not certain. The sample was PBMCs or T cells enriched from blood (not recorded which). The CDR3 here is CASSAQQCSQSGYTF. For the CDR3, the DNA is TGCGCCAGCAGTGCGCAACAGTGTTCGCAGAGCGGCTACACCTTC.